The 17 T cell receptor beta chains listed next were all sequenced from one sample in a study of blood T cell repertoires in COVID-19. Sequencing used immunoSEQ multiplex PCR; TCRdb keeps in-frame clones, though not all of them. Here the sample spans about 130,000 clones, 65% to 90% being singletons. The material sequenced was peripheral blood. All receptors come from a woman over 75 with acute or convalescent COVID-19.

DNA of the CDR3: TGTGCCAGCAGATTACTAGAGGGAGCCGGGGAGCTGTTTTTT. The encoded protein is CASRLLEGAGELFF. The rearrangement links TRBV2 to TRBJ2-2; TRBD2 is a possible D gene (5 bases). Trimming cost V 6 bases and J 6 bases, with 14 bases left between them. This CDR3 spans 14 amino acids. Germline assignment: CDR1 SNHLY and CDR2 FYNNEI.

The chain joins TRBV2 to TRBJ2-2; 8 bases map to TRBD2. This CDR3 is built from 15 residues. The V segment lost 6 bases and the J segment 3 bases; nucleotides outside the gene matches: 6. Germline loops: CDR1 SNHLY, CDR2 FYNNEI. The DNA of the CDR3 is TGTGCCAGCAGAAGCGGGGGAGATCACACCGGGGAGCTGTTTTTT. This codes for CASRSGGDHTGELFF.

V is TRBV19 and J is TRBJ1-5; D is perhaps TRBD1 (5 bases). Germline loops: CDR1 LNHDA, CDR2 SQIVND (reference sequence). The V end was cut by 10 bases, the J end by 5 bases, with 18 bases between. This CDR3 region has 14 residues. CDR3 bases: TGTGCCACCTCAGGGTCAGGGATCTATCAGCCCCAGCATTTT. Translated: CATSGSGIYQPQHF.

The chain links TRBV14 to TRBJ1-3, with D possibly matching TRBD1 (5 bases). The V end was cut by 4 bases, the J end by 2 bases, with 15 bases between. Germline CDR1 is SGHDN and CDR2 is FVKESK. This CDR3 comprises 16 residues. CDR3 bases: TGTGCCAGCAGCCGGCGTTTCCAGGGAACTGGAAACACCATATATTTT. The encoded protein is CASSRRFQGTGNTIYF.

This chain links TRBV6-5 with TRBJ2-7; 8 bases align to TRBD2. The germline gives CDR1 MNHEY, CDR2 SVGAGI. J lost 4 bases, V lost 0 bases, and 2 bases had no gene match. This CDR3 is built from 14 residues. Here the CDR3 reads CASSYSGTSYEQYF. The CDR3 DNA follows: TGTGCCAGCAGTTACTCCGGGACTAGTTACGAGCAGTACTTC.

The chain links TRBV11-3 to TRBJ1-2; TRBD1 is a possible D gene (6 bases). Trimming removed 4 bases from V and 4 bases from J, with 13 bases in between. In germline, CDR1 is SGHNT, CDR2 YENEEA. CDR3 length: 14 residues. CDR3 in amino acids: CASSSYRARYGYTF. CDR3 DNA sequence: TGTGCCAGCAGCTCGTACAGGGCCCGCTATGGCTACACCTTC.

This chain joins TRBV6-2 or TRBV6-3 and TRBJ1-5, with D uncertain. V gave up 6 bases and J gave up 0 bases, with 9 bases separating them. Germline V CDR1 and CDR2: MNHEY, SVGEGT. CDR3 length: 14 residues. CDR3 in amino acids: CASSNNYSNQPQHF. In nucleotides, the CDR3 is TGTGCCAGCAGCAACAATTATAGCAATCAGCCCCAGCATTTT.

The chain combines TRBV28 with TRBJ1-2; TRBD1 is a possible D gene (6 bases). Trimming left V 6 bases short and J 2 bases short, with 10 bases between. Germline V CDR1 and CDR2: MDHEN, SYDVKM. The CDR3 sequence is 13 residues long. CDR3 nucleotide sequence: TGTGCCAGCAGCTGGACAGCGAACTATGGCTACACCTTC. It specifies CASSWTANYGYTF.

This chain links TRBV6-5 with TRBJ2-7; TRBD2 aligns across 9 bases. The CDR3 sequence is 15 residues long. CDR1 MNHEY and CDR2 SVGAGI come from the germline V gene. The V gene end was trimmed by 6 bases and the J gene end by 2 bases; junction bases not matched to a gene: 8. The CDR3, as DNA: TGTGCCAGCAGCCCAAGCGGGGGGACCCCCTACGAGCAGTACTTC. It specifies CASSPSGGTPYEQYF.

The V call is TRBV9, the J call TRBJ2-2; D is ambiguous. The CDR3 covers 15 residues. Between the trimmed V and J ends, which lost 1 base and 0 bases, there was a span of 7 bases. Germline V gene sequence: CDR1 SGDLS, CDR2 YYNGEE. The CDR3 DNA follows: TGTGCCAGCAGCGTAAGAACAACGAACACCGGGGAGCTGTTTTTT. The encoded protein is CASSVRTTNTGELFF.

Here the CDR3 reads CAISGSPGGGGYTF. CDR3 DNA: TGTGCCATCAGCGGGTCTCCGGGAGGCGGGGGCTACACCTTC. The rearrangement joins TRBV10-3 to TRBJ1-2; no clear D. Germline lookup yields CDR1 ENHRY and CDR2 SYGVKD. The CDR3 runs 14 residues. Trimming shortened V by 6 bases and J by 8 bases, and 19 bases separated the two germline ends.

The genes are TRBV6-6 and TRBJ2-7; possible D gene TRBD2, 5 bases. CDR3 length: 11 amino acids. The V end was cut by 8 bases, the J end by 3 bases, with 8 bases between. Germline CDR1 reads MNHNY; CDR2 reads SVGAGI (reference sequence). The DNA for the CDR3 is TGTGCCAGCCGGGGTCTCTACGAGCAGTACGTC. It encodes CASRGLYEQYV.

The V call is TRBV7-2, the J call TRBJ2-7; D gene ambiguous. The germline V gene has CDR1 SGHTA and CDR2 FQGNSA. The V end lost 5 bases, the J end lost 4 bases, and 15 bases lay between the germline ends. CDR3 length: 14 residues. The CDR3 spells CASSASSIRYEQYF. CDR3 in DNA: TGTGCCAGCAGCGCGAGTTCCATCAGGTACGAGCAGTACTTC. The whole variable domain, remainder taken from reference TRBV7-2 and TRBJ2-7, is GAGVSQSPSNKVTEKGKDVELRCDPISGHTALYWYRQSLGQGLEFLIYFQGNSAPDKSGLPSDRFSAERTGGSVSTLTIQRTQQEDSAVYLCASSASSIRYEQYFGPGTRLTVT.

This sequence joins TRBV2 and TRBJ1-2; a possible D gene is TRBD1 (6 bases). CDR3 size: 14 residues. Trimming shortened V by 1 base and J by 0 bases, and 6 bases separated the two germline ends. Germline V gene data show CDR1 as SNHLY and CDR2 as FYNNEI. The CDR3 loop is CASSEGTANYGYTF. DNA of the CDR3: TGTGCCAGCAGTGAAGGGACAGCTAACTATGGCTACACCTTC.

The chain is built from TRBV25-1 and TRBJ1-2, with D perhaps TRBD1 (6 bases). CDR1 is MGHDK, CDR2 SYGVNS, per germline. Trimming shortened V by 5 bases and J by 6 bases, and 10 bases separated the two germline ends. This CDR3 has 12 amino acids. The CDR3 protein is CASSRGQHGYTF. In nucleotides, the CDR3 is TGTGCCAGCAGTCGAGGACAGCATGGCTACACCTTC.

The CDR3 DNA reads as TGTGCCAGCAGCTATCGTGTCCAAGAGACCCAGTACTTC. Translated, it gives CASSYRVQETQYF. The chain carries TRBV9 and TRBJ2-5; D unclear. The germline CDR1 and CDR2 sequences are SGDLS and YYNGEE. V lost 4 bases and J lost 1, with 8 bases in between. This CDR3 has 13 residues. The complete variable domain, with remaining parts taken from reference TRBV9 and TRBJ2-5, reads DSGVTQTPKHLITATGQRVTLRCSPRSGDLSVYWYQQSLDQGLQFLIQYYNGEERAKGNILERFSAQQFPDLHSELNLSSLELGDSALYFCASSYRVQETQYFGPGTRLLVL.

This clone was seen a handful of times. The CDR3 sequence: CASGQLQETQYF. In DNA, the CDR3 is TGTGCCTCCGGACAGCTACAAGAGACCCAGTACTTC. V usage is TRBV10-3 and J usage is TRBJ2-5; tentatively, D is TRBD1 (6 bases). This CDR3 has 12 amino acids. CDR1 and CDR2 from the germline V gene are ENHRY and SYGVKD. Trimming took 11 bases from V and 2 from J, leaving 12 bases between them.